These 15 T cell receptor beta chains share one sample of origin, sequenced in a study of shared clonotypes between healthy human individuals. Sequenced by immunoSEQ multiplex PCR; TCRdb stores in-frame clones only, minus some. This sample yields over 400,000 clones, of which more than 75% are seen a single time; about 11% belongs to the top ten. The sample was PBMCs. The origin of the receptors is a middle-aged woman in good health. Some clones in this sample may be carry-over from other donors' samples.

This chain links TRBV4-1 with TRBJ1-2; tentatively, D is TRBD1 (5 bases). The CDR3 has 14 residues. The V end lost 4 bases, the J end lost 2 bases, and 11 bases lay between the germline ends. Germline-derived CDR1 and CDR2 are MGHRA and YSYEKL. CDR3 DNA: TGCGCCAGCAGCCGAGGGGAGTGGAACTATGGCTACACCTTC. Translating gives CASSRGEWNYGYTF.

The chain's CDR3 is CASSPSSGRADAYEQYF. The DNA of the CDR3 is TGTGCCAGCAGTCCCTCTAGCGGGAGGGCCGATGCCTACGAGCAGTACTTC. This chain uses TRBV28 with TRBJ2-7, with TRBD2 identical over 12 bases. The V gene end was trimmed by 5 bases and the J gene end by 2 bases; junction bases not matched to a gene: 10. This CDR3 is 17 amino acids long. CDR1 MDHEN and CDR2 SYDVKM come from the germline V gene.

The chain employs TRBV21-1 and TRBJ2-1; the DNA was not compared with TRBD2, the D call given in the table. TRBV21-1 is designated a pseudogene. The CDR3 covers 16 residues. CDR3 coding DNA: TGTGCCAGCAGCAAATTCCGGACTAGCGGAGCGGATGAGCAGTTCTTC. Translating gives CASSKFRTSGADEQFF.

This chain links TRBV10-3 with TRBJ1-1, with 7 positions matching TRBD1. The ends lost 2 bases at V and 11 bases at J; junction bases unmatched: 8. This CDR3 has 13 residues. Germline CDR1 is ENHRY and CDR2 is SYGVKD. The CDR3 coding sequence is TGTGCCATCAGTGAGGGGGACAGCGGGTTGGCTTTCTTT. As protein: CAISEGDSGLAFF.

A single count supports this clone. The gene calls are TRBV6-1 and TRBJ2-7, with D perhaps given as TRBD1 or TRBD2 (5 bases each). This CDR3 contains 12 residues. Germline loops: CDR1 MNHNS, CDR2 SASEGT. V was pared by 2 bases and J by 6 bases, with 8 bases between. For the CDR3, the DNA is TGTGCCAGCAGTGAACTCGGGGCCGAGCAGTACTTC. Residues: CASSELGAEQYF.

The chain has TRBV19 and TRBJ2-1; 12 bases map to TRBD2. Germline values: CDR1 LNHDA, CDR2 SQIVND (reference sequence). The trim removed 8 bases at V and 1 base at J, leaving 3 bases unmatched. The CDR3 extends over 15 amino acids. CDR3 loop: CASLAGGPSYNEQFF. CDR3 bases: TGTGCCAGTCTAGCGGGAGGGCCATCCTACAATGAGCAGTTCTTC. Supplemented by reference TRBV19 and TRBJ2-1, the full variable domain reads DGGITQSPKYLFRKEGQNVTLSCEQNLNHDAMYWYRQDPGQGLRLIYYSQIVNDFQKGDIAEGYSVSREKKESFPLTVTSAQKNPTAFYLCASLAGGPSYNEQFFGPGTRLTVL.

The genes are TRBV30 and TRBJ2-1, with 14 bases identical to TRBD2. The CDR3 length is 14 residues. Germline loops: CDR1 GTSNPN, CDR2 SVGIG (reference sequence). Germline trimming cut 8 bases from V and 8 bases from J; bases unmatched to any gene: 8. The CDR3 sequence: CARTRLAGGDEQFF. CDR3 in DNA: TGTGCCCGTACCCGACTAGCGGGAGGGGATGAGCAGTTCTTC.

The table lists this clone with a count of one. The chain links TRBV28 to TRBJ1-3, with a tentative D call TRBD1 (6 bases). Per the germline V gene, CDR1 is MDHEN and CDR2 is SYDVKM. The ends were cut back, 4 bases at V and 4 bases at J, with 14 bases in the middle. This CDR3 spans 15 amino acids. The CDR3 DNA follows: TGTGCCAGCAGTTCACAGGGCCAAGCGGGAAACACCATATATTTT. Translation: CASSSQGQAGNTIYF.

Notes on this clone: A far larger clone is only one base removed, so a read error is likely. The CDR3: CASNRQGEGGYAF. The CDR3 bases are TGTGCCAGCAACCGACAGGGAGAGGGTGGCTACGCCTTC. The chain recombines TRBV7-2 with TRBJ1-2; 7 bases line up with TRBD1. This CDR3 comprises 13 residues. CDR1 SGHTA and CDR2 FQGNSA come from the germline V gene.

This rearrangement joins TRBV7-9 to TRBJ2-5; possibly TRBD1 or TRBD2 for D (5 bases each). The CDR3 is 15 residues long. V was clipped by 6 bases and J by 1 base, with 15 bases between them. The germline gives CDR1 SEHNR, CDR2 FQNEAQ (reference sequence). The CDR3 DNA sequence: TGTGCCAGCAGTTACGGGGCCTATCTCCAAGAGACCCAGTACTTC. Translation gives CASSYGAYLQETQYF.

The chain combines TRBV6-1 with TRBJ2-2; tentatively, D is TRBD1 or TRBD2 (5 bases each). Germline CDR1 MNHNS, CDR2 SASEGT. V was clipped by 10 bases and J by 1 base, with 13 bases between them. The CDR3 length is 14 residues. The chain's CDR3 is CATLGRVNTGELFF. The CDR3 DNA follows: TGTGCCACCCTGGGACGGGTGAACACCGGGGAGCTGTTTTTT.

The V call is TRBV11-2, the J call TRBJ1-3; a possible D gene is TRBD1 (5 bases). CDR3 size: 14 residues. Germline V gives CDR1 SGHAT, CDR2 FQNNGV. Trimming removed 7 bases at V and 1 base at J, with 11 bases between. CDR3 coding DNA: TGTGCCAGCACCCAGGGTTGGTCTGGAAACACCATATATTTT. This encodes CASTQGWSGNTIYF.

V and J are TRBV6-5 and TRBJ1-3; possible D gene TRBD1, 6 bases. Germline V gene data show CDR1 as MNHEY and CDR2 as SVGAGI. The CDR3 extends over 14 amino acids. The V and J ends lost 5 bases and 0 bases respectively, with 8 bases between them. The CDR3 region is CASSPGHSGNTIYF. The CDR3 DNA sequence: TGTGCCAGCAGTCCGGGACACTCTGGAAACACCATATATTTT.

The rearrangement joins TRBV27 to TRBJ2-7; 14 nucleotides line up with TRBD2. V shed 5 bases and J 3 bases; nucleotides not matched to a gene: 6. The CDR3 is 16 amino acids. In germline, CDR1 is MNHEY, CDR2 SMNVEV (reference sequence). The CDR3 spells CASSTRLAGGNYEQYF. DNA for the CDR3: TGTGCCAGCAGTACAAGACTAGCGGGAGGGAACTACGAGCAGTACTTC.

CDR3 in amino acids: CASSFGNRYTGELFF. CDR3 nucleotides: TGTGCCAGCAGCTTCGGGAATCGGTACACCGGGGAGCTGTTTTTT. The chain recombines TRBV5-8 with TRBJ2-2; D might be TRBD2 (5 bases). Germline V CDR1 and CDR2: SGHTS, YDEGEE. V was clipped by 2 bases and J by 3 bases, with 11 bases between them. CDR3 length: 15 residues.